These 6 T cell receptor beta chains were sequenced from one sample in a study of beta chain features in type 1 diabetes. All of the isolated RNA was reverse transcribed, so expressed TCRB transcripts were sequenced. Generated by immunoSEQ multiplex PCR, the TCRdb table keeps only in-frame clones and is missing some. The sample has 350,000 to 450,000 clones, approximately 15% seen once. The sequenced sample was naive CD4+ T cells from blood. Receptor source: a woman under 30 in good health.

In its sample, this clone was seen a few times. V usage is TRBV7-9 and J usage is TRBJ2-1; tentatively, D is TRBD2 (6 bases). CDR3 length: 14 residues. Trimming took 5 bases from V and 12 from J, leaving 20 bases between them. Germline CDR1 is SEHNR and CDR2 is FQNEAQ (reference sequence). The CDR3 spells CASSPPSLASAQFF. For the CDR3, the DNA is TGTGCCAGCAGCCCCCCGTCTCTAGCGAGCGCGCAGTTCTTC.

In its sample, this clone was seen a few times. V and J are TRBV29-1 and TRBJ2-3; 12 nucleotides match TRBD1. After removal of 6 bases from V and 3 bases from J, the junction contained 7 bases not matched to a gene. Germline CDR1 is SQVTM and CDR2 is ANQGSEA. This CDR3 is built from 15 residues. CDR3 sequence: CSVRDRGLPTDTQYF. As DNA, the CDR3 is TGCAGCGTCCGGGACAGGGGGCTACCGACAGATACGCAGTATTTT.

The chain links TRBV30 to TRBJ1-5, with D maybe TRBD1 (5 bases). The V gene lost 7 bases and the J gene lost 6 bases, with 13 bases spanning the gap. This CDR3 has 12 amino acids. Per germline, CDR1 GTSNPN and CDR2 SVGIG (reference sequence). CDR3 nucleotides: TGTGCCTTGGGAACAGGATCTCAGCCCCAGCATTTT. It specifies CALGTGSQPQHF.

This clone turned up a few times. The chain joins TRBV2 to TRBJ1-1; no firm D call. CDR1 is SNHLY and CDR2 is FYNNEI in the germline V gene. The CDR3 is 12 residues long. V was trimmed by 3 bases and J by 2 bases, leaving 4 bases between them. The DNA for the CDR3 is TGTGCCAGCAGTGATCAAAACACTGAAGCTTTCTTT. This translates into CASSDQNTEAFF.

This clone was counted only a few times. The chain recombines TRBV5-1 with TRBJ1-1, with 9 nucleotides matching TRBD1. Germline trimming cut 7 bases from V and 6 bases from J; bases unmatched to any gene: 16. The CDR3 is 16 amino acids. Germline loops: CDR1 SGHRS, CDR2 YFSETQ. The CDR3 is CASRWDRAGSSPEAFF. The CDR3 DNA is TGCGCCAGCCGATGGGACAGGGCGGGATCGAGTCCTGAAGCTTTCTTT.

The V and J genes are TRBV28 and TRBJ1-2; 8 bases line up with TRBD1. The trim removed 4 bases at V and 8 bases at J, leaving 6 bases unmatched. This CDR3 is 13 amino acids long. The V gene's germline CDR1 is MDHEN and CDR2 SYDVKM. The CDR3: CASSSGQGEGYTF. The DNA of the CDR3 is TGTGCCAGCAGTTCAGGACAGGGTGAGGGCTACACCTTC.